This T cell receptor beta chain was found in a study of shared clonotypes between healthy human individuals. Study in general: Per donor, CD8 memory used one plate, CD8 naive used two, CD4 memory used three and CD4 naive used three.

Division of CD4+ cells produced a CD45RA+ naive subset and a CD45RA-negative memory subset. The CDR3 spans 13 residues. V dropped 3 bases and J dropped 8 bases, with 13 bases sitting between them. Germline assignment: CDR1 SQVTM and CDR2 ANQGSEA. Assay: immunoSEQ multiplex PCR; the TCRdb copy retains only in-frame clones and omits some. The sample contains approximately 2.1 million clones, approximately 93% of which appear only once. The source material was naive CD4+ T cells from PBMCs. Subset defined: CD45RA+ positively selected. The sequence was obtained from a man aged 18 to 29 in good health. Some clones in this sample may be carry-over from other donors' samples. The chain carries TRBV29-1 and TRBJ1-4; D is unclear. The CDR3 sequence: CSVDEQFGEKLFF. CDR3 nucleotides: TGCAGCGTTGATGAACAGTTCGGCGAAAAACTGTTTTTT.